Given below is one TCR beta chain in context. Its antigen remains unidentified. As to treatment: oral pan-JAK inhibitor, 5-10 mg twice daily. Researchers picked out CD4+ and CD8+ T cells from PBMCs by sorting. This sample was included in a study of CD8+ T cells in alopecia areata. Points from the study as a whole: Uncertain still, given a single nonresponder, is whether baseline CD8+ expansion links to response. For patients receiving tofacitinib, scalp clonality and expanded CD8+ clones among the top 100 significantly decreased. Throughout tofacitinib, many expanded lesional clones continued to persist in scalp and blood.

The authors extracted RNA and reverse transcribed it into cDNA as the sequencing template. The data were produced by immunoSEQ multiplex PCR, yet TCRdb's version contains in-frame clones alone and is incomplete. Here the sample spans about 200,000 clones, roughly 60% being singletons. Germline V gene sequence: CDR1 MNHNS, CDR2 SASEGT. With 6 bases removed from V and 1 base from J, the gap between germline ends came to 9 bases. This CDR3 comprises 13 residues. The source material was CD4+ T cells sorted from blood, sampled at week 24, from a patient treated with tofacitinib. V and J are TRBV6-1 and TRBJ1-1; D is unresolved. The clonotype comes from a human donor with alopecia areata. The chain's CDR3 is CASRKMANTEAFF. As DNA, the CDR3 is TGTGCCAGCAGGAAGATGGCGAACACTGAAGCTTTCTTT.